Listed here are 16 T cell receptor beta chains from one sample, sequenced in a study of graft-versus-host responses after intestinal transplantation. Method: immunoSEQ multiplex PCR; TCRdb's copy keeps in-frame clones and lacks some. The sample carries under 25,000 clones, 86% recorded once. Specimen: bone marrow, collected roughly 19 weeks after transplant. The receptor source for this set is a human patient who received an intestinal transplant, so some T cells may come from the graft donor.

The rearrangement uses TRBV7-9 and TRBJ2-7; 7 nucleotides line up with TRBD2. Germline V lookup: CDR1 SEHNR, CDR2 FQNEAQ (reference sequence). The V and J ends lost 1 base and 2 bases, in that order; junction bases with no gene match: 5. CDR3 length: 15 residues. CDR3 nucleotides: TGTGCCAGCAGCTTAGTGACGGGAGGCCCCTACGAGCAGTACTTC. It yields the protein CASSLVTGGPYEQYF. The whole variable domain, remainder taken from reference TRBV7-9 and TRBJ2-7, is DTGVSQNPRHKITKRGQNVTFRCDPISEHNRLYWYRQTLGQGPEFLTYFQNEAQLEKSRLLSDRFSAERPKGSFSTLEIQRTEQGDSAMYLCASSLVTGGPYEQYFGPGTRLTVT.

The chain combines TRBV25-1 with TRBJ2-3; D is ambiguous. The CDR3 has 10 residues. Germline V gives CDR1 MGHDK, CDR2 SYGVNS. Trimming cost V 3 bases and J 7 bases, with 2 bases left between them. The chain's CDR3 is CASSDYTQYF. In DNA, the CDR3 is TGTGCCAGCAGTGATTATACGCAGTATTTT.

This sequence joins TRBV7-3 and TRBJ1-1; 7 nucleotides agree with TRBD1. The V segment lost 5 bases and the J segment 2 bases; nucleotides outside the gene matches: 5. The CDR3 contains 14 residues. CDR1 SGHTA and CDR2 FQGTGA come from the germline V gene. The CDR3 reads CASSQGQVNTEAFF. In DNA, the CDR3 is TGTGCCAGCAGCCAAGGACAGGTCAACACTGAAGCTTTCTTT.

The rearrangement joins TRBV28 to TRBJ1-1; 7 bases are shared with TRBD1. Germline CDR1 and CDR2: MDHEN and SYDVKM. V was pared by 5 bases and J by 8 bases, with 5 bases of the junction left unmatched. The CDR3 covers 12 residues. CDR3 in amino acids: CASSAGTAEAFF. CDR3 nucleotides: TGTGCCAGCAGTGCCGGGACAGCCGAAGCTTTCTTT. Complete variable domain (other parts from reference TRBV28 and TRBJ1-1): DVKVTQSSRYLVKRTGEKVFLECVQDMDHENMFWYRQDPGLGLRLIYFSYDVKMKEKGDIPEGYSVSREKKERFSLILESASTNQTSMYLCASSAGTAEAFFGQGTRLTVV.

V usage is TRBV27 and J usage is TRBJ2-7, with D possibly being TRBD2 (7 bases). V dropped 2 bases and J dropped 5 bases, with 16 bases sitting between them. Germline-derived CDR1 and CDR2 are MNHEY and SMNVEV (reference sequence). This CDR3 has 15 amino acids. This CDR3 reads CASSLIGGQGNEQYF. The CDR3 DNA reads as TGTGCCAGCAGTTTAATCGGGGGGCAAGGAAACGAGCAGTACTTC.

V gene TRBV19 combines with J gene TRBJ2-2; 7 bases are a match to TRBD2. Germline V gives CDR1 LNHDA, CDR2 SQIVND (reference sequence). The CDR3 has 15 amino acids. V shed 4 bases and J 3 bases; nucleotides not matched to a gene: 5. CDR3 nucleotide sequence: TGTGCCAGTAGTACGCAAGCGGGATACACCGGGGAGCTGTTTTTT. Its protein is CASSTQAGYTGELFF.

CDR3 DNA sequence: TGTGCCAGCAGTTTTAGAACCGGGGAGCTGTTTTTT. Translating it yields CASSFRTGELFF. This chain joins TRBV27 and TRBJ2-2, with D hard to call. Germline CDR1 and CDR2: MNHEY and SMNVEV (reference sequence). The CDR3 is 12 residues long. V dropped 3 bases and J dropped 5 bases, with 4 bases sitting between them.

This chain links TRBV6-1 with TRBJ2-5, with a tentative D call TRBD2 (5 bases). The J call is in doubt because the DNA end fits TRBJ2-7 better. Germline CDR1 reads MNHNS; CDR2 reads SASEGT. CDR3 size: 16 residues. The CDR3 spells CASSETGYRGSYEQYF. The CDR3 bases are TGTGCCAGCAGTGAGACGGGTTACCGGGGCTCCTACGAGCAGTACTTC.

The chain joins TRBV10-3 to TRBJ1-1; D is unclear. The V end was cut by 6 bases, the J end by 4 bases, with 12 bases between. The germline gives CDR1 ENHRY, CDR2 SYGVKD. The CDR3 spans 13 residues. In DNA form, the CDR3 reads TGTGCCATCAGGGAGGGATTAGGCACTGAAGCTTTCTTT. Translating it yields CAIREGLGTEAFF.

V usage is TRBV6-5 and J usage is TRBJ2-1; 9 positions agree with TRBD2. Germline V CDR1 and CDR2: MNHEY, SVGAGI. The ends lost 0 bases at V and 7 bases at J; junction bases unmatched: 7. The CDR3 length is 16 residues. DNA of the CDR3: TGTGCCAGCAGTTACTCGATAGCGGGAGTGGGTAATGAGCAGTTCTTC. Its protein is CASSYSIAGVGNEQFF.

This chain uses TRBV10-3 with TRBJ1-4; maybe TRBD1 (5 bases). Germline V gene lookup returns CDR1 ENHRY and CDR2 SYGVKD. Trimming left V 3 bases short and J 4 bases short, with 18 bases between. The CDR3 contains 17 residues. For the CDR3, the DNA is TGTGCCATCAGTGAACCTCCGGGGGGGGGAGATAATGAAAAACTGTTTTTT. Amino acids: CAISEPPGGGDNEKLFF.

The chain carries TRBV6-5 and TRBJ2-2; weak D call: TRBD2 (6 bases). Trimming stripped 3 bases from V and 4 bases from J, with 12 bases between. This CDR3 is built from 15 residues. CDR1 and CDR2 from the germline V gene are MNHEY and SVGAGI. Written as DNA, the CDR3 is TGTGCCAGCAGTTATTTCCTAGCGCTCACCGGGGAGCTGTTTTTT. The encoded protein is CASSYFLALTGELFF.

The chain is built from TRBV6-4 and TRBJ2-6; 7 nucleotides line up with TRBD1. This CDR3 is built from 16 residues. The ends lost 0 bases at V and 2 bases at J; junction bases unmatched: 1. From germline, CDR1 is MRHNA and CDR2 SNTAGT. CDR3 sequence (DNA): TGTGCCAGCAGTGACTCAGGGGGCGCTGGGGCCAACGTCCTGACTTTC. This translates into CASSDSGGAGANVLTF.

This clone was seen a few times. The chain employs TRBV10-3 and TRBJ1-3, with 9 bases that match TRBD1. Trimming removed 4 bases from V and 2 bases from J; junction bases left unmatched: 3. The CDR3 is 15 amino acids. The germline V gene encodes CDR1 ENHRY and CDR2 SYGVKD. The CDR3 region is CAISVGTGPGNTIYF. In DNA form, the CDR3 reads TGTGCCATCAGTGTAGGGACAGGGCCTGGAAACACCATATATTTT.

V gene TRBV11-3 combines with J gene TRBJ2-7; the match to TRBD1 covers 8 bases. J lost 2 bases, V lost 5 bases, and 11 bases had no gene match. The CDR3 length is 16 residues. Germline V gene lookup returns CDR1 SGHNT and CDR2 YENEEA. The CDR3 DNA reads TGTGCCAGCAGCCTAAGGACAGGGTTTAACCCCTACGAGCAGTACTTC. Amino acids: CASSLRTGFNPYEQYF. The full variable domain, in which reference TRBV11-3 and TRBJ2-7 provide the parts outside the CDR3, is EAGVVQSPRYKIIEKKQPVAFWCNPISGHNTLYWYLQNLGQGPELLIRYENEEAVDDSQLPKDRFSAERLKGVDSTLKIQPAELGDSAVYLCASSLRTGFNPYEQYFGPGTRLTVT.

The chain has TRBV5-8 and TRBJ1-4; D is ambiguous. Deletions cut 4 bases from V and 3 bases from J, with 16 bases between. The CDR3 consists of 16 residues. The V gene's germline CDR1 is SGHTS and CDR2 YDEGEE. The CDR3 DNA sequence: TGTGCCAGCAGCACAGCCCCGGGCTGGCCTAATGAAAAACTGTTTTTT. It is translated as CASSTAPGWPNEKLFF.